The 11 T cell receptor beta chains given below trace back to one sample, sequenced in a study of blood T cell repertoires in COVID-19. TCRdb's copy holds only in-frame clones and misses some; the assay was immunoSEQ multiplex PCR. The repertoire holds about 230,000 clones, with just over 85% as singletons. Sequencing was carried out using peripheral blood. The receptors come from a man between 50 and 59 years old with COVID-19, enrolled during active disease.

The chain joins TRBV2 to TRBJ2-5; D is perhaps TRBD1 (8 bases). The CDR3 is made up of 16 amino acids. CDR1 and CDR2 (germline): SNHLY, FYNNEI. The V end lost 7 bases, the J end lost 4 bases, and 22 bases lay between the germline ends. CDR3 sequence (DNA): TGTGCCAGCAAGCTGGGGAACAGGGGGGGAAGAGAGACCCAGTACTTC. It translates to CASKLGNRGGRETQYF.

The CDR3 region is CASSFRGQGGQPQHF. CDR3 sequence (DNA): TGTGCCAGCAGCTTTAGGGGACAGGGGGGTCAGCCCCAGCATTTT. The chain employs TRBV7-2 and TRBJ1-5; 11 bases are shared with TRBD1. V was pared by 3 bases and J by 6 bases, with 4 bases of the junction left unmatched. The CDR3 consists of 15 residues. Germline lookup yields CDR1 SGHTA and CDR2 FQGNSA.

This sequence joins TRBV10-3 and TRBJ1-1; 9 nucleotides agree with TRBD1. V trimming: 6 bases; J trimming: 3 bases; junction bases outside the gene matches: 2. The V gene's germline CDR1 is ENHRY and CDR2 SYGVKD. The CDR3 covers 13 residues. CDR3 sequence: CAIRGQGDTEAFF. The CDR3 DNA sequence: TGTGCCATCAGGGGACAGGGCGACACTGAAGCTTTCTTT.

The rearrangement uses TRBV18 and TRBJ1-2; 7 bases are a match to TRBD1. Germline-derived CDR1 and CDR2 are KGHSH and LQKENI. This CDR3 spans 14 amino acids. After removal of 4 bases from V and 3 bases from J, the junction contained 5 bases not matched to a gene. Here the CDR3 reads CASSHRGMDYGYTF. CDR3 sequence (DNA): TGTGCCAGCTCACACAGGGGTATGGACTATGGCTACACCTTC.

V and J are TRBV30 and TRBJ1-1; weak D call: TRBD1 (5 bases). Deletions cut 6 bases from V and 4 bases from J, with 15 bases between. Germline values: CDR1 GTSNPN, CDR2 SVGIG (reference sequence). The CDR3 is 13 residues long. Here the CDR3 DNA reads TGTGCCTGCCCCGCCGGGGGGGGCACTGAAGCTTTCTTT. Its protein is CACPAGGGTEAFF.

The chain uses TRBV6-5 and TRBJ1-3; 11 bases map to TRBD1. CDR1 and CDR2 from the germline V gene are MNHEY and SVGAGI. Trimming cost V 6 bases and J 3 bases; bases outside gene matches: 4. CDR3 size: 15 residues. The CDR3 DNA follows: TGTGCCAGCAGCAGGACAGGGGGCAGTGGAAACACCATATATTTT. It translates to CASSRTGGSGNTIYF.

J is TRBJ1-2 and V is TRBV7-9, with D unresolved. Trimming shortened V by 4 bases and J by 4 bases, and 10 bases separated the two germline ends. The CDR3 totals 13 residues. CDR1 is SEHNR, CDR2 FQNEAQ, per germline (reference sequence). The CDR3 sequence is CASSYEPSYGYTF. The CDR3 nucleotides are TGTGCCAGCAGCTACGAACCTAGCTATGGCTACACCTTC.

V usage is TRBV2 and J usage is TRBJ1-1; TRBD1 is a possible D gene (5 bases). V lost 6 bases, J lost 5 bases, and 19 bases lay in between. The length of the CDR3 is 15 residues. Germline-derived CDR1 and CDR2 are SNHLY and FYNNEI. CDR3 DNA sequence: TGTGCCAGCAGGCCCTATGGGGGGAGAGGTACTGAAGCTTTCTTT. This gives the protein CASRPYGGRGTEAFF. Full variable domain (rest looked up from reference TRBV2 and TRBJ1-1): EPEVTQTPSHQVTQMGQEVILRCVPISNHLYFYWYRQILGQKVEFLVSFYNNEISEKSEIFDDQFSVERPDGSNFTLKIRSTKLEDSAMYFCASRPYGGRGTEAFFGQGTRLTVV.

The chain recombines TRBV19 with TRBJ1-6; unclear D gene. This CDR3 is built from 16 residues. V dropped 8 bases and J dropped 0 bases, with 14 bases sitting between them. The germline V gene has CDR1 LNHDA and CDR2 SQIVND (reference sequence). CDR3 loop: CASRRESSSYNSPLHF. CDR3 sequence (DNA): TGTGCCAGTCGTAGGGAGTCGAGCTCCTATAATTCACCCCTCCACTTT.

The V call is TRBV5-6, the J call TRBJ1-5; tentatively, D is TRBD1 (5 bases). Germline lookup yields CDR1 SGHDT and CDR2 YYEEEE. The CDR3 extends over 15 amino acids. Trimming removed 4 bases at V and 0 bases at J, with 11 bases between. The CDR3 loop reads CASSTRQISNQPQHF. The CDR3 DNA follows: TGTGCCAGCAGCACACGACAGATTAGCAATCAGCCCCAGCATTTT.

The V gene is TRBV23-1, the J gene TRBJ2-5; the match to TRBD1 covers 7 bases. TRBV23-1 is an ORF; its function is uncertain. The CDR3 extends over 16 amino acids. With V trimmed by 11 bases and J by 0 bases, 15 bases remained unmatched. The chain's CDR3 is CARPFARQGDQETQYF. The CDR3, as DNA: TGCGCCCGACCCTTCGCTAGACAGGGCGACCAAGAGACCCAGTACTTC.